The T cell receptor beta chain under discussion was sequenced for a study of blood T cell repertoires in COVID-19. The germline CDR1 and CDR2 sequences are SSHAT and FNYEAQ (reference sequence). This CDR3 comprises 14 residues. Of note for this clone: At one of its ends the junction is not consistent with the germline gene, which may arise from a read error.

Original handling: For nucleated cells, counts were estimated from reference gene primer amplification. Sequencing was performed with immunoSEQ multiplex PCR; in TCRdb, only in-frame clones are kept and a portion is missing. V and J calls and clone size follow that table, whereas D and trimming were derived from the DNA. Of about 81,000 clones in the sample, about 91% were seen once. The sequence was obtained from a woman of 80 years or more with acute or convalescent COVID-19. The V call is TRBV7-7, the J call TRBJ2-5; TRBD2 aligns across 8 bases. Sequences were obtained from peripheral blood. The chain's CDR3 is CASSRGLAGETQYF. CDR3 nucleotides: TGTGCTAGCAGCCGTGGACTAGCCGGAGAGACCCAGTACTTC.